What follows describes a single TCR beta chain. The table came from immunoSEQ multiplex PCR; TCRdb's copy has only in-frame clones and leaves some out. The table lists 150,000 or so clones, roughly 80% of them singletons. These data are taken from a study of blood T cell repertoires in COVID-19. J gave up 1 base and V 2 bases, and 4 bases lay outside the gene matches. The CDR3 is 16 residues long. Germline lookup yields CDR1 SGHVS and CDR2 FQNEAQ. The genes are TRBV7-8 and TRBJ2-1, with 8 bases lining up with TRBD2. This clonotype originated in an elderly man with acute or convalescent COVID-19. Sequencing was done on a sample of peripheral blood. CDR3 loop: CASSLPSGSSYNEQFF. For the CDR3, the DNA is TGTGCCAGCAGCTTACCTAGCGGGTCGTCCTACAATGAGCAGTTCTTC.